The 20 T cell receptor beta chains in this list originate from one sample, sequenced in a study of T cell changes during pregnancy in multiple sclerosis. Only in-frame clones appear in the TCRdb table, and some are missing; sequencing was by immunoSEQ multiplex PCR. The repertoire includes 55,000 to 70,000 clones, about 88% of them detected once, and 2.5% to 3% sits in the top ten. This material consisted of peripheral blood, taken in the first trimester of pregnancy. These receptors all come from a female donor with multiple sclerosis, enrolled in a pregnancy study.

The chain links TRBV7-6 to TRBJ1-1; D not resolved. Per the germline V gene, CDR1 is SGHVS and CDR2 is FNYEAQ. V lost 4 bases to trimming and J lost 5 bases, with 8 bases between them. The CDR3 sequence is 12 residues long. The CDR3 coding sequence is TGTGCCAGCAGCTCAAGAGGGACTGAAGCTTTCTTT. Its protein product is CASSSRGTEAFF.

This rearrangement joins TRBV19 to TRBJ2-1; 9 nucleotides align to TRBD2. Trimming removed 7 bases from V and 3 bases from J; junction bases left unmatched: 1. Germline assignment: CDR1 LNHDA and CDR2 SQIVND (reference sequence). The length of the CDR3 is 13 residues. The CDR3 is CASTLAGYNEQFF. The CDR3 DNA follows: TGTGCCAGTACACTAGCGGGCTACAATGAGCAGTTCTTC.

Written as DNA, the CDR3 is TGTGCCAGCAGCCCCGCAGGATTTGGGGAGACCCAGTACTTC. It encodes CASSPAGFGETQYF. J is TRBJ2-5 and V is TRBV6-5; D unresolved. Germline CDR1 reads MNHEY; CDR2 reads SVGAGI. CDR3 length equals 14 residues. V dropped 6 bases and J dropped 5 bases, with 16 bases sitting between them.

About this clone: At one of its ends the junction is not consistent with the germline gene, which may arise from a read error. This rearrangement joins TRBV2 to TRBJ2-5; D not resolved. The length of the CDR3 is 11 residues. The germline gives CDR1 SNHLY, CDR2 FYNNEI. This CDR3 reads CVSTSAKTQYF. CDR3 bases: TGTGTCAGCACCAGCGCGAAGACCCAGTACTTC.

The chain has TRBV6-1 and TRBJ1-3; no reliable D call. This CDR3 has 16 residues. Germline V gene lookup returns CDR1 MNHNS and CDR2 SASEGT. Deletions cut 2 bases from V and 1 base from J, with 12 bases between. CDR3 sequence reads: CASSERLATSGNTIYF. The DNA for the CDR3 is TGTGCCAGCAGTGAACGCTTGGCGACATCTGGAAACACCATATATTTT.

The chain joins TRBV15 to TRBJ2-5; possible D gene TRBD1, 5 bases. Trimming removed 4 bases at V and 2 bases at J, with 17 bases between. Germline lookup yields CDR1 LNHNV and CDR2 YYDKDF (reference sequence). The CDR3 spans 16 residues. CDR3 sequence: CATSTVRVGIQETQYF. Written as DNA, the CDR3 is TGTGCCACCAGCACCGTCAGGGTAGGAATTCAAGAGACCCAGTACTTC.

The J gene is TRBJ2-1, the V gene TRBV19; TRBD1 agrees at 7 bases. The CDR3 has 16 amino acids. V was clipped by 6 bases and J by 2 bases; unmatched bases: 10. From germline, CDR1 is LNHDA and CDR2 SQIVND (reference sequence). CDR3: CASSYTSGTAYNEQFF. In DNA, the CDR3 is TGTGCCAGTAGCTATACGTCGGGGACAGCCTACAATGAGCAGTTCTTC.

The chain employs TRBV2 and TRBJ1-5; a possible D gene is TRBD1 (6 bases). Between the trimmed V and J ends, which lost 7 bases and 4 bases, there was a span of 14 bases. CDR1 and CDR2 from the germline V gene are SNHLY and FYNNEI. The CDR3 extends over 14 amino acids. CDR3 sequence: CASTTGWGNQPQHF. CDR3 sequence (DNA): TGTGCCAGCACTACAGGGTGGGGGAATCAGCCCCAGCATTTT. Using reference TRBV2 and TRBJ1-5 for the parts outside the CDR3, the full variable domain is EPEVTQTPSHQVTQMGQEVILRCVPISNHLYFYWYRQILGQKVEFLVSFYNNEISEKSEIFDDQFSVERPDGSNFTLKIRSTKLEDSAMYFCASTTGWGNQPQHFGDGTRLSIL.

This sequence joins TRBV30 and TRBJ1-1; 7 nucleotides agree with TRBD1. After removal of 1 base from V and 4 bases from J, the junction contained 3 bases not matched to a gene. Looked up from germline, CDR1 is GTSNPN and CDR2 is SVGIG (reference sequence). This CDR3 has 13 amino acids. The CDR3 here is CAWSGAGGTEAFF. The CDR3 DNA reads TGTGCCTGGAGTGGGGCAGGGGGCACTGAAGCTTTCTTT.

The rearrangement links TRBV27 to TRBJ2-2; D is ambiguous. The CDR3 runs 13 residues. The germline V and J ends were trimmed by 10 bases and 2 bases, with 11 bases remaining between them. In germline, CDR1 is MNHEY, CDR2 SMNVEV (reference sequence). The CDR3: CATAWSNTGELFF. CDR3 DNA sequence: TGTGCCACCGCCTGGAGTAACACCGGGGAGCTGTTTTTT.

This chain uses TRBV28 with TRBJ2-3, with 9 bases lining up with TRBD1. Germline CDR1 is MDHEN and CDR2 is SYDVKM. There are 16 residues in the CDR3. V lost 8 bases to trimming and J lost 2 bases; unmatched junction nucleotides: 11. As DNA, the CDR3 is TGTGCCAGCGGACGCACAGGGGGCAAGGACACAGATACGCAGTATTTT. Its protein product is CASGRTGGKDTDTQYF.

The rearrangement links TRBV7-3 to TRBJ2-2, with D maybe TRBD2 (5 bases). The germline V and J ends were trimmed by 1 base and 4 bases, with 10 bases remaining between them. This CDR3 comprises 15 residues. CDR1 is SGHTA, CDR2 FQGTGA, per germline. The CDR3 reads CASSLRLAGTGELFF. CDR3 sequence (DNA): TGTGCCAGCAGCTTAAGGCTGGCGGGCACCGGGGAGCTGTTTTTT.

The V gene is TRBV6-5, the J gene TRBJ1-1; 7 bases fit TRBD1. The germline V gene has CDR1 MNHEY and CDR2 SVGAGI. The CDR3 consists of 15 residues. Trimming removed 1 base from V and 4 bases from J; junction bases left unmatched: 6. The CDR3 here is CASSYYEGAVTEAFF. The CDR3, as DNA: TGTGCCAGCAGTTACTACGAGGGGGCAGTCACTGAAGCTTTCTTT.

This clone was counted once. The chain recombines TRBV18 with TRBJ1-2, with TRBD1 matching over 8 bases. V trimming: 3 bases; J trimming: 4 bases; junction bases outside the gene matches: 4. Germline lookup yields CDR1 KGHSH and CDR2 LQKENI. The CDR3 is 14 residues long. The CDR3 protein is CASSPATGAYGYTF. DNA of the CDR3: TGTGCCAGCTCACCTGCGACAGGGGCCTATGGCTACACCTTC. Full variable domain (outside the CDR3, taken from reference TRBV18 and TRBJ1-2): NAGVMQNPRHLVRRRGQEARLRCSPMKGHSHVYWYRQLPEEGLKFMVYLQKENIIDESGMPKERFSAEFPKEGPSILRIQQVVRGDSAAYFCASSPATGAYGYTFGSGTRLTVV.

The chain has TRBV25-1 and TRBJ2-4; TRBD2 aligns across 7 bases. The CDR3 consists of 12 residues. The ends lost 6 bases at V and 6 bases at J; junction bases unmatched: 2. CDR1 MGHDK and CDR2 SYGVNS come from the germline V gene. CDR3 sequence reads: CASRGGSNIQYF. The CDR3 coding sequence is TGTGCCAGCAGGGGAGGGTCAAACATTCAGTACTTC.

The chain combines TRBV4-1 with TRBJ2-7; 8 nucleotides agree with TRBD2. Looked up from germline, CDR1 is MGHRA and CDR2 is YSYEKL. The CDR3 contains 16 residues. V was pared by 4 bases and J by 1 base, with 9 bases of the junction left unmatched. The CDR3 reads CASSPGLADSSYEQYF. CDR3 DNA: TGCGCCAGCAGCCCCGGACTAGCCGACTCTTCCTACGAGCAGTACTTC.

In this sample, this clone turned up once. The chain joins TRBV6-5 to TRBJ2-1; D may be TRBD2 (5 bases). The CDR3 loop spans 14 amino acids. Germline CDR1 MNHEY, CDR2 SVGAGI. The ends were cut back, 2 bases at V and 2 bases at J, with 7 bases in the middle. CDR3 sequence: CASSYGSTYNEQFF. CDR3 nucleotides: TGTGCCAGCAGTTACGGGAGCACCTACAATGAGCAGTTCTTC.

The chain links TRBV2 to TRBJ2-3, with 13 bases lining up with TRBD2. The CDR3 runs 15 residues. J lost 5 bases, V lost 6 bases, and 5 bases had no gene match. The germline CDR1 and CDR2 sequences are SNHLY and FYNNEI. CDR3 protein: CASRGLAGVGDTQYF. The CDR3, as DNA: TGTGCCAGCAGAGGACTAGCGGGAGTTGGAGATACGCAGTATTTT.

The chain is built from TRBV19 and TRBJ1-5, with TRBD1 identical over 7 bases. Germline lookup yields CDR1 LNHDA and CDR2 SQIVND (reference sequence). The CDR3 length is 15 residues. V lost 4 bases and J lost 3; bases outside the gene matches: 6. The CDR3 reads CASSRSGQLNQPQHF. The CDR3 DNA reads TGTGCCAGTAGTAGGTCGGGACAGCTCAATCAGCCCCAGCATTTT.

The chain links TRBV18 to TRBJ1-4; D not certain. The V end lost 6 bases, the J end lost 11 bases, and 13 bases lay between the germline ends. CDR1 KGHSH and CDR2 LQKENI come from the germline V gene. There are 12 residues in the CDR3. This CDR3 is CASSGEINKLFF. CDR3 sequence (DNA): TGTGCCAGCTCCGGGGAGATTAATAAACTGTTTTTT.